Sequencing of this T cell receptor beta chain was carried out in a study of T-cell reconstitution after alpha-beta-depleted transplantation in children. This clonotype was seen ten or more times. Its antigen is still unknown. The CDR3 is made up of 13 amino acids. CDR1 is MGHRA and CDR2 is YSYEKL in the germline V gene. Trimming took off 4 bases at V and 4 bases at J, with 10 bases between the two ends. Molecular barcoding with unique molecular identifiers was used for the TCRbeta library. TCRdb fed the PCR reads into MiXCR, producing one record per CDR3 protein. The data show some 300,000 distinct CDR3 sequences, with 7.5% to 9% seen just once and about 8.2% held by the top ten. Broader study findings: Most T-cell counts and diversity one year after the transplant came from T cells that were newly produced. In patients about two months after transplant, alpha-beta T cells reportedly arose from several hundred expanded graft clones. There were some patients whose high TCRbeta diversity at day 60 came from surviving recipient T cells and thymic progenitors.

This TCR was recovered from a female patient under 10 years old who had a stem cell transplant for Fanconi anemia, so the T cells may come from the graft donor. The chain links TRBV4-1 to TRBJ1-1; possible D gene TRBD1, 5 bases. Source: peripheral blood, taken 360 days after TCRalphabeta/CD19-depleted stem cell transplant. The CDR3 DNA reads TGCGCCAGCAGCCGAGACAGTTTCACTGAAGCTTTCTTT. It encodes CASSRDSFTEAFF.